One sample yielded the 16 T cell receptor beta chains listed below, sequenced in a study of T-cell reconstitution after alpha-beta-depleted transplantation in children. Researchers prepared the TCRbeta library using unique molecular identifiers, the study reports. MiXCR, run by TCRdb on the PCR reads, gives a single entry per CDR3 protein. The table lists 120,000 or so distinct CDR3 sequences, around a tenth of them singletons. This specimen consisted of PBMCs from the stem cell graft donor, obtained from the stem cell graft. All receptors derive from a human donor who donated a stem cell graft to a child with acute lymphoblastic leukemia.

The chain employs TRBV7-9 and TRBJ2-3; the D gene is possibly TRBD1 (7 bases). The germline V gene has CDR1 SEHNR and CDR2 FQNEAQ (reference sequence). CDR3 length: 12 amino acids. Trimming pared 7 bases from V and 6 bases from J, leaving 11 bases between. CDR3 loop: CASKQGRDTQYF. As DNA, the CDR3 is TGTGCCAGCAAACAGGGGAGGGATACGCAGTATTTT.

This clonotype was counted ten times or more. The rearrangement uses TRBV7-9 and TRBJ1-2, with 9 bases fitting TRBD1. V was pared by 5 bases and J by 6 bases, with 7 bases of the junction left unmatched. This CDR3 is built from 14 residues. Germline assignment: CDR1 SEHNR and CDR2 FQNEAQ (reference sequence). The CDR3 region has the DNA TGTGCCAGCAGCCGCGGGACAGGGTCTGATGGCTACACCTTC. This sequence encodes CASSRGTGSDGYTF.

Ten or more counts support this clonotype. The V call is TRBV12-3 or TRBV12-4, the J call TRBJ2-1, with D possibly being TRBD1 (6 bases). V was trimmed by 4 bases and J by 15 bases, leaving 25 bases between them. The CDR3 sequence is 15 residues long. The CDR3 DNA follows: TGTGCCAGCAGTTACCAAACCGGGACACCACCACCCCCGTTCTTC. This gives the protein CASSYQTGTPPPPFF.

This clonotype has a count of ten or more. The CDR3 sequence is CASSYGTDFYEQYF. The CDR3 DNA reads TGTGCCAGCAGTTACGGAACAGATTTCTACGAGCAGTACTTC. This sequence joins TRBV6-2 or TRBV6-3 and TRBJ2-7; D not resolved. Germline CDR1 and CDR2: MNHEY and SVGEGT. Deletions cut 2 bases from V and 3 bases from J, with 11 bases between. This CDR3 contains 14 residues.

The CDR3 DNA sequence: TGCGCCAGCAGCCTTTCTACCGGGACTAGGAGGGTTGCTGAGCAGTTCTTC. This gives the protein CASSLSTGTRRVAEQFF. The V and J genes are TRBV4-1 and TRBJ2-1; 8 nucleotides align to TRBD2. This CDR3 spans 17 amino acids. J lost 9 bases, V lost 4 bases, and 17 bases had no gene match. The V gene's germline CDR1 is MGHRA and CDR2 YSYEKL.

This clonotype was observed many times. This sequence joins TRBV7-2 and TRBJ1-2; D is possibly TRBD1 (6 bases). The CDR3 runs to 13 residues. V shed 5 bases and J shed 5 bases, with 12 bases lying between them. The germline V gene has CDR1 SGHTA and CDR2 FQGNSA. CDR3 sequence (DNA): TGTGCCAGCAGCCCCCAGGGGTTGTATGGCTACACCTTC. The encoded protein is CASSPQGLYGYTF.

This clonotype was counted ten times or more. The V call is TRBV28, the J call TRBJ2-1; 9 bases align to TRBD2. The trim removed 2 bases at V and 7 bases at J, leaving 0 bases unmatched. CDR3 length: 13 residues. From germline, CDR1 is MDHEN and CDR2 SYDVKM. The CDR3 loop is CASSLTSGNEQFF. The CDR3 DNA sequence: TGTGCCAGCAGTTTAACTAGCGGGAATGAGCAGTTCTTC. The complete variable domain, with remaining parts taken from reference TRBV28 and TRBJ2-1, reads DVKVTQSSRYLVKRTGEKVFLECVQDMDHENMFWYRQDPGLGLRLIYFSYDVKMKEKGDIPEGYSVSREKKERFSLILESASTNQTSMYLCASSLTSGNEQFFGPGTRLTVL.

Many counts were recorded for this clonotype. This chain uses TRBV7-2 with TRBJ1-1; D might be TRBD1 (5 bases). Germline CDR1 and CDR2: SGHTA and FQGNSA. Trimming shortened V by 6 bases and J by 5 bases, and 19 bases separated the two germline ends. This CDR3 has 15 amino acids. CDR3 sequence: CASSQAGRGRTEAFF. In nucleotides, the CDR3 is TGTGCCAGCAGTCAAGCCGGGAGGGGAAGAACTGAAGCTTTCTTT.

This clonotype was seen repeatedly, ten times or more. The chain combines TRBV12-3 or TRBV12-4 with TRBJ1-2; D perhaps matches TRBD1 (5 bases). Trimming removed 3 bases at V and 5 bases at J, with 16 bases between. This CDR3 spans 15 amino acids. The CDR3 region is CASSFGSTGGYGYTF. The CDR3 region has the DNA TGTGCCAGCAGTTTCGGCTCCACCGGGGGTTATGGCTACACCTTC.

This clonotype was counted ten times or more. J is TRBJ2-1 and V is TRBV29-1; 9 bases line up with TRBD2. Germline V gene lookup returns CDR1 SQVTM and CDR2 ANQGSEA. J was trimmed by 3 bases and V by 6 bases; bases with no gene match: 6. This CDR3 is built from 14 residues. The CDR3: CSVALAGDYNEQFF. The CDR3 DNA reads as TGCAGCGTGGCTTTAGCGGGGGACTACAATGAGCAGTTCTTC.

CDR3 amino acids: CASSLRDFYEQYF. CDR3 in DNA: TGTGCCAGCAGCTTACGGGATTTCTACGAGCAGTACTTC. The chain links TRBV7-9 to TRBJ2-7; D perhaps matches TRBD2 (5 bases). Germline-derived CDR1 and CDR2 are SEHNR and FQNEAQ (reference sequence). The CDR3 covers 13 residues. V dropped 2 bases and J dropped 3 bases, with 8 bases sitting between them.

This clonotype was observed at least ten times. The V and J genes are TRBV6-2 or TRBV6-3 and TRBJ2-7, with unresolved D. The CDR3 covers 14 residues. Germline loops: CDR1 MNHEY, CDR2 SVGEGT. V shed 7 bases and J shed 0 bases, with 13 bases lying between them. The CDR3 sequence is CASNTDLSSYEQYF. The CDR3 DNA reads TGTGCCAGCAATACTGACTTGAGCTCCTACGAGCAGTACTTC.

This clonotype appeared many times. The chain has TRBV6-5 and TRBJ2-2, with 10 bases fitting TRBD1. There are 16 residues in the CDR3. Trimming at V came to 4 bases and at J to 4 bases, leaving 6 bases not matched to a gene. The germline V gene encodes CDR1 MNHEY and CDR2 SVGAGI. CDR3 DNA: TGTGCCAGCAGTTCTGGACAGGGGGGTATCACCGGGGAGCTGTTTTTT. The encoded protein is CASSSGQGGITGELFF.

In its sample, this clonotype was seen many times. The CDR3 sequence is CASSLEYLELFF. Here the CDR3 DNA reads TGTGCCAGCAGCTTGGAATATTTGGAGCTGTTTTTT. V and J are TRBV5-5 and TRBJ2-2; no reliable D call. CDR3 length: 12 residues. The V gene lost 0 bases and the J gene lost 10 bases, with 7 bases spanning the gap. Germline V gene sequence: CDR1 SGHKS, CDR2 YYEKEE (reference sequence).

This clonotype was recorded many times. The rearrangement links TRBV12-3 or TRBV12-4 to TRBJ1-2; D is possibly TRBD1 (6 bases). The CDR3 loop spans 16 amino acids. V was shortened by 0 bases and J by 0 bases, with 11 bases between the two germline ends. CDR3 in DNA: TGTGCCAGCAGTTTAGCGAGGACAGCAACTAACTATGGCTACACCTTC. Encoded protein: CASSLARTATNYGYTF.

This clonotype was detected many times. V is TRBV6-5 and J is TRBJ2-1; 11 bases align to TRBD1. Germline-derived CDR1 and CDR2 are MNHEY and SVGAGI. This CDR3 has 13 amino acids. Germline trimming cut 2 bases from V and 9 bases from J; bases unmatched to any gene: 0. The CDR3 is CASSYGTGGEQFF. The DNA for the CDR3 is TGTGCCAGCAGTTACGGGACAGGGGGTGAGCAGTTCTTC.